The next 27 T cell receptor beta chains were all read from a single sample in a study of T-cell reconstitution after alpha-beta-depleted transplantation in children. Researchers prepared the TCRbeta library using unique molecular identifiers, the study reports. One entry per CDR3 protein, called by TCRdb with MiXCR from the PCR reads. The repertoire includes about 370,000 distinct CDR3 sequences, roughly 22% of them detected once, and less than 4.5% sits in the top ten. The sample in question was PBMCs from the stem cell graft donor, obtained from the stem cell graft. These TCRs come from a human donor who donated a stem cell graft to a child with acute myeloid leukemia.

This clonotype showed up just a few times. V and J are TRBV7-8 and TRBJ2-3; D remains ambiguous. The CDR3 is 13 amino acids. The germline CDR1 and CDR2 sequences are SGHVS and FQNEAQ. The ends were cut back, 2 bases at V and 5 bases at J, with 8 bases in the middle. DNA for the CDR3: TGTGCCAGCAGCTTATCTCTGGGAGATACGCAGTATTTT. It yields the protein CASSLSLGDTQYF. Full variable domain (rest looked up from reference TRBV7-8 and TRBJ2-3): GAGVSQSPRYKVAKRGQDVALRCDPISGHVSLFWYQQALGQGPEFLTYFQNEAQLDKSGLPSDRFFAERPEGSVSTLKIQRTQQEDSAVYLCASSLSLGDTQYFGPGTRLTVL.

The rearrangement uses TRBV5-1 and TRBJ2-5; maybe TRBD2 (6 bases). The CDR3 consists of 14 residues. CDR1 and CDR2 from the germline V gene are SGHRS and YFSETQ. V was trimmed by 3 bases and J by 5 bases, leaving 14 bases between them. As DNA, the CDR3 is TGCGCCAGCAGCTCATCGGCGGGATATGAGACCCAGTACTTC. Translating it yields CASSSSAGYETQYF.

This clonotype was observed at least ten times. The chain recombines TRBV20-1 with TRBJ2-1; maybe TRBD2 (6 bases). The V and J ends lost 1 base and 9 bases respectively, with 19 bases between them. CDR1 and CDR2 from the germline V gene are DFQATT and SNEGSKA (reference sequence). This CDR3 comprises 15 residues. The DNA for the CDR3 is TGCAGTGCTAGAGGTAGCGGCGACACCTTGGGTGAGCAGTTCTTC. Its translation: CSARGSGDTLGEQFF.

This clonotype has more than one count but fewer than ten. The chain is built from TRBV27 and TRBJ2-7, with TRBD2 as a possible D gene (6 bases). There are 14 residues in the CDR3. Trimming cost V 4 bases and J 7 bases, with 17 bases left between them. Germline CDR1 and CDR2: MNHEY and SMNVEV (reference sequence). The CDR3 spells CASSSGGVLGEQYF. The CDR3 DNA follows: TGTGCCAGCAGTTCCGGGGGAGTATTGGGGGAGCAGTACTTC.

This clonotype appeared a few times. This chain joins TRBV20-1 and TRBJ2-5, with 11 bases lining up with TRBD2. The CDR3 length is 16 residues. The germline V gene has CDR1 DFQATT and CDR2 SNEGSKA (reference sequence). Unmatched junction bases numbered 6, after V lost 1 base and J lost 2 bases. The CDR3 coding sequence is TGCAGTGCTAGAGCCTTAGCGGGAGGGCATCAAGAGACCCAGTACTTC. It encodes CSARALAGGHQETQYF.

Ten or more counts support this clonotype. This chain joins TRBV6-5 and TRBJ1-1, with 8 bases matching TRBD1. Germline CDR1 reads MNHEY; CDR2 reads SVGAGI. The CDR3 consists of 11 residues. V was pared by 8 bases and J by 10 bases, with 6 bases of the junction left unmatched. CDR3 loop: CASLDRVTAFF. In DNA form, the CDR3 reads TGTGCCAGCTTGGACAGGGTGACAGCTTTCTTT.

This chain joins TRBV10-3 and TRBJ2-5, with D maybe TRBD1 (5 bases). CDR1 is ENHRY, CDR2 SYGVKD, per germline. V lost 2 bases to trimming and J lost 2 bases, with 6 bases between them. The CDR3 contains 13 residues. The CDR3 region is CAISERQQETQYF. CDR3 nucleotides: TGTGCCATCAGTGAGAGACAGCAAGAGACCCAGTACTTC.

The J gene is TRBJ2-2, the V gene TRBV27; maybe TRBD2 (7 bases). Between the trimmed V and J ends, which lost 6 bases and 6 bases, there was a span of 20 bases. Per the germline V gene, CDR1 is MNHEY and CDR2 is SMNVEV (reference sequence). This CDR3 comprises 16 residues. CDR3 in DNA: TGTGCCAGCAGCCCGATAGACCCGGGGGGCCCCGGGGAGCTGTTTTTT. Translating gives CASSPIDPGGPGELFF.

The CDR3 coding sequence is TGTGCCACCAGTGACCCACTAGCGGGAGGACTCAATGAGCAGTTCTTC. Protein: CATSDPLAGGLNEQFF. J is TRBJ2-1 and V is TRBV24-1, with 12 bases aligning to TRBD2. The CDR3 is 16 residues long. CDR1 and CDR2 (germline): KGHDR, SFDVKD. V lost 4 bases, J lost 6 bases, and 6 bases stayed unmatched.

The CDR3 region has the DNA TGTGCCAGCAGTAAAGGGACAGGGGATGAGCAGTTCTTC. It is translated as CASSKGTGDEQFF. The J gene is TRBJ2-1, the V gene TRBV12-3 or TRBV12-4, with 10 bases identical to TRBD1. The CDR3 runs 13 residues. V shed 5 bases and J 8 bases; nucleotides not matched to a gene: 3.

This chain connects TRBV7-9 to TRBJ2-3, with TRBD2 identical over 8 bases. This CDR3 is built from 15 residues. The germline V gene encodes CDR1 SEHNR and CDR2 FQNEAQ (reference sequence). J was trimmed by 4 bases and V by 5 bases; bases with no gene match: 8. The CDR3, as DNA: TGTGCCAGCAGCAGACTAGCGAACGGGGCAGATACGCAGTATTTT. Encoded protein: CASSRLANGADTQYF.

The CDR3 bases are TGCAGTGCTAGGACCCAGACTAGCGCCAATACGCAGTATTTT. It encodes CSARTQTSANTQYF. The rearrangement joins TRBV20-1 to TRBJ2-3; 8 bases match TRBD2. V shed 3 bases, J shed 7 bases, and the junction held 9 bases outside the gene matches. The germline gives CDR1 DFQATT, CDR2 SNEGSKA (reference sequence). CDR3 length: 14 amino acids.

The rearrangement joins TRBV7-3 to TRBJ1-4; D is uncertain. CDR3 length: 14 residues. CDR1 is SGHTA and CDR2 is FQGTGA in the germline V gene. V lost 5 bases and J lost 5, with 12 bases in between. Written as DNA, the CDR3 is TGTGCCAGCAGCGCAGGCGGGCCGAATGAAAAACTGTTTTTT. This gives the protein CASSAGGPNEKLFF.

This clonotype was counted between two and nine times. The chain carries TRBV28 and TRBJ2-7, with D possibly TRBD1 on 8 matching bases. Per the germline V gene, CDR1 is MDHEN and CDR2 is SYDVKM. V was cut by 4 bases and J by 0 bases, with 25 bases left in between. This CDR3 has 19 residues. The CDR3 region is CASSSPGQEAGERSYEQYF. CDR3 nucleotide sequence: TGTGCCAGCAGTTCCCCGGGACAGGAGGCGGGAGAGCGCTCCTACGAGCAGTACTTC.

The table lists this clonotype with many counts. J is TRBJ2-7 and V is TRBV27; TRBD2 matches 8 bases. The V gene's germline CDR1 is MNHEY and CDR2 SMNVEV (reference sequence). With V trimmed by 2 bases and J by 3 bases, 3 bases remained unmatched. The CDR3 contains 14 residues. The CDR3 DNA follows: TGTGCCAGCAGTTTAAGAGCGGGAGTCTACGAGCAGTACTTC. It yields the protein CASSLRAGVYEQYF.

This clonotype occurred many times. J is TRBJ2-7 and V is TRBV5-1; TRBD2 aligns across 11 bases. The CDR3 contains 15 residues. Looked up from germline, CDR1 is SGHRS and CDR2 is YFSETQ. V shed 1 base, J shed 3 bases, and the junction held 3 bases outside the gene matches. Here the CDR3 DNA reads TGCGCCAGCAGCTTGACTAGCGGGAGCATCTACGAGCAGTACTTC. Translated, it gives CASSLTSGSIYEQYF.

This clonotype has more than one count but fewer than ten. The chain uses TRBV12-3 or TRBV12-4 and TRBJ2-7; D is unclear. The CDR3 length is 13 residues. Trimming left V 5 bases short and J 2 bases short, with 10 bases between. The CDR3 region is CASSPGKAYEQYF. The CDR3 nucleotides are TGTGCCAGCAGTCCCGGAAAGGCCTACGAGCAGTACTTC.

This clonotype showed up many times. The chain uses TRBV29-1 and TRBJ1-2; possibly TRBD1 for D (6 bases). The CDR3 loop spans 14 amino acids. Germline values: CDR1 SQVTM, CDR2 ANQGSEA. Trimming shortened V by 4 bases and J by 2 bases, and 14 bases separated the two germline ends. The CDR3 loop is CSVGPGAVNYGYTF. CDR3 coding DNA: TGCAGCGTTGGACCAGGGGCCGTGAACTATGGCTACACCTTC.

CDR3 residues: CASSLEEAGLNEQFF. Written as DNA, the CDR3 is TGTGCCAGCAGTTTAGAGGAGGCGGGGTTGAATGAGCAGTTCTTC. The chain links TRBV12-3 or TRBV12-4 to TRBJ2-1, with a possible D match to TRBD2 (6 bases). The V end lost 1 base, the J end lost 7 bases, and 14 bases lay between the germline ends. The length of the CDR3 is 15 residues.

This clonotype was observed many times. The CDR3 reads CATSAGLAPNEQFF. DNA of the CDR3: TGTGCCACCAGTGCTGGACTAGCCCCGAATGAGCAGTTCTTC. The V gene is TRBV24-1, the J gene TRBJ2-1; 8 nucleotides match TRBD2. The length of the CDR3 is 14 residues. Trimming cost V 5 bases and J 7 bases; bases outside gene matches: 6. Germline-derived CDR1 and CDR2 are KGHDR and SFDVKD.

The count of this clonotype is one. This sequence joins TRBV11-1 and TRBJ2-3; 9 nucleotides agree with TRBD2. Trimming took 3 bases from V and 4 from J; bases not matched to a gene: 14. CDR3 length: 18 residues. The germline V gene has CDR1 SGHAT and CDR2 FQDESV (reference sequence). For the CDR3, the DNA is TGTGCCAGCAGCTTCGAACCCGAAGCGGGAGGTGTCGCAGATACGCAGTATTTT. This translates into CASSFEPEAGGVADTQYF.

The sample holds a few counts of this clonotype. The chain joins TRBV5-1 to TRBJ1-5; D may be TRBD1 (6 bases). The CDR3 spans 14 residues. Germline V gene lookup returns CDR1 SGHRS and CDR2 YFSETQ. V gave up 0 bases and J gave up 4 bases, with 8 bases separating them. This CDR3 reads CASSLEGGNQPQHF. The CDR3 nucleotides are TGCGCCAGCAGCTTGGAGGGGGGGAATCAGCCCCAGCATTTT.

This rearrangement joins TRBV4-2 to TRBJ2-3; no firm D call. The V and J ends lost 2 bases and 0 bases respectively, with 9 bases between them. CDR3 length equals 15 residues. Germline CDR1 is LGHNA and CDR2 is YNFKEQ. This CDR3 is CASSQRPSSTDTQYF. The CDR3 coding sequence is TGTGCCAGCAGCCAACGCCCCTCTAGCACAGATACGCAGTATTTT.

This clonotype occurred many times. The chain links TRBV20-1 to TRBJ2-7; D is undetermined. Germline V CDR1 and CDR2: DFQATT, SNEGSKA (reference sequence). Trimming took 1 base from V and 7 from J, leaving 17 bases between them. The CDR3 runs to 14 residues. CDR3 region: CSARAWSQVEEQYF. The CDR3 DNA follows: TGCAGTGCTAGAGCATGGTCCCAGGTAGAAGAGCAGTACTTC.

The rearrangement joins TRBV28 to TRBJ2-7; 10 nucleotides agree with TRBD2. CDR3 length: 14 residues. CDR1 and CDR2 (germline): MDHEN, SYDVKM. Losses at the gene ends were 5 bases for V and 2 bases for J; bases not matched to a gene: 3. The CDR3 sequence: CASSAAGGPYEQYF. CDR3 bases: TGTGCCAGCAGTGCAGCGGGAGGGCCCTACGAGCAGTACTTC.

This clonotype occurred a few times. The chain couples TRBV5-1 to TRBJ2-5; D is perhaps TRBD1 (5 bases). CDR1 is SGHRS and CDR2 is YFSETQ in the germline V gene. The CDR3 covers 14 residues. V lost 1 base to trimming and J lost 6 bases, with 13 bases between them. DNA of the CDR3: TGCGCCAGCAGCTTGCAATCAGGGCCGCAGACCCAGTACTTC. This encodes CASSLQSGPQTQYF.

In this sample, this clonotype turned up a few times. The chain joins TRBV10-2 to TRBJ2-7, with D maybe TRBD2 (6 bases). The CDR3 is made up of 12 amino acids. The V end was cut by 6 bases, the J end by 5 bases, with 11 bases between. Germline V gene lookup returns CDR1 WSHSY and CDR2 SAAADI. For the CDR3, the DNA is TGCGCCAGCAGGGGTGGGGGGAACGAGCAGTACTTC. Its translation is CASRGGGNEQYF.